The present T cell receptor (beta chain) was sequenced within a study of blood T cell repertoires in COVID-19. Study at large: Samples taken during acute and convalescent COVID-19 were collected in the United States, Italy and Spain. Sources were T cells, B-cell-depleted T cells, or PBMCs; the material itself was cDNA or gDNA.

As originally analysed: Reference gene primer amplification in the assay estimated nucleated cell counts. The data were produced by immunoSEQ multiplex PCR, yet TCRdb's version contains in-frame clones alone and is incomplete. For V, J and clone size, that table is used; D and trimming come from the DNA. The sample shows 65,000 to 95,000 clones, about 80% of them seen only once. The CDR3 has 14 residues. V trimming: 5 bases; J trimming: 4 bases; junction bases outside the gene matches: 4. The germline CDR1 and CDR2 sequences are MNHNY and SVGAGI (reference sequence). The rearrangement uses TRBV6-6 and TRBJ1-3; the match to TRBD1 covers 8 bases. The clonotype comes from a woman in her 40s with active or convalescent COVID-19. Sequenced input: peripheral blood. The CDR3 region has the DNA TGTGCCAGCAGTAGCGGGACAGGAGGAAACACCATATATTTT. This encodes CASSSGTGGNTIYF.